Given below is one TCR beta chain in context. Produced via immunoSEQ multiplex PCR; TCRdb's table is partial and in-frame only. The table has about 350,000 clones, approximately 86% seen once; the top ten hold roughly 10%. CDR1 is SEHNR and CDR2 is FQNEAQ in the germline V gene (reference sequence). The CDR3 has 12 residues. V lost 3 bases and J 7 bases, leaving 9 bases between the germline ends. Treatment here: roughly 18 received Ad26.COV2.S at low or high dose, single or two shots; roughly 5 received placebo; per-sample allocation not given. On day 63 after the first injection, vaccine and placebo recipients gave samples. At a Boston site, the person donating was an adult of 18-55 years. The sample is drawn from a study of Ad26.COV2.S vaccination and SARS-CoV-2 variants. Turning to the study itself: Vaccine-arm donor from the placebo-controlled COV1001 Ad26.COV2.S trial. Administration of Ad26.COV2.S was intramuscular, either once or twice 56 days apart.

The chain uses TRBV7-9 and TRBJ1-1; no clear D gene. The origin of this receptor is a person aged 18-65 years who received the Ad26.COV2.S COVID-19 vaccine or a placebo. The sequenced sample was peripheral blood, obtained in a trial of Ad26.COV2.S vaccine versus placebo. In DNA form, the CDR3 reads TGTGCCAGCAGCTTGGAGTGGGTTGAAGCTTTCTTT. Translated: CASSLEWVEAFF.